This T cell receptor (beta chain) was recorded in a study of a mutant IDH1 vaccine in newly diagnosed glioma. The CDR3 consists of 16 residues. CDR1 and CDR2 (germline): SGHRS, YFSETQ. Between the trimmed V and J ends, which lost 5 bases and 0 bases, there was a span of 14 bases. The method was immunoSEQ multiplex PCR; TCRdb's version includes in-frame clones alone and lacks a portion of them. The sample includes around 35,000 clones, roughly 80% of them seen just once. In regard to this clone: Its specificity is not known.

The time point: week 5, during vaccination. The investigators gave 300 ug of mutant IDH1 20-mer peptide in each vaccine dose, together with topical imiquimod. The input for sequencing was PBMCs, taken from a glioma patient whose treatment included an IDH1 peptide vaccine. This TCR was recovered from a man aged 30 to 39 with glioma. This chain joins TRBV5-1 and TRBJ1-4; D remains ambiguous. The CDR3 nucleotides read TGCGCCAGCAGTATTGGTGACGGCCCAACTAATGAAAAACTGTTTTTT. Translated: CASSIGDGPTNEKLFF. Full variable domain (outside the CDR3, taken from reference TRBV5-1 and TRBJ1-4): KAGVTQTPRYLIKTRGQQVTLSCSPISGHRSVSWYQQTPGQGLQFLFEYFSETQRNKGNFPGRFSGRQFSNSRSEMNVSTLELGDSALYLCASSIGDGPTNEKLFFGSGTQLSVL.